The 9 T cell receptor beta chains listed next were all sequenced from one sample in a study of blood T cell repertoires in COVID-19. Profiling relied on immunoSEQ multiplex PCR, and the TCRdb table lists in-frame clones only, not all of them. The table lists 95,000 to 150,000 clones, 82% of them singletons. Sequenced sample: peripheral blood. These receptors were taken from a woman aged 70-85 years with acute or convalescent COVID-19.

The sample holds a few counts of this clone. This CDR3 is CASSYLTGRSETQYF. As DNA, the CDR3 is TGTGCCAGCAGTTATCTCACAGGGCGGAGCGAGACCCAGTACTTC. The chain combines TRBV6-2 or TRBV6-3 with TRBJ2-5; possible D gene TRBD1, 6 bases. The CDR3 length is 15 residues. The germline V gene encodes CDR1 MNHEY and CDR2 SVGEGT. Trimming cost V 3 bases and J 5 bases, with 16 bases left between them.

This clone was seen just once. This sequence joins TRBV15 and TRBJ2-7; D gene uncertain. This CDR3 is 16 amino acids long. CDR1 is LNHNV and CDR2 is YYDKDF in the germline V gene (reference sequence). The V end lost 0 bases, the J end lost 2 bases, and 14 bases lay between the germline ends. The CDR3 region has the DNA TGTGCCACCAGCAGAGATCTGGCTTCTAGTGCCTACGAGCAGTACTTC. Protein sequence: CATSRDLASSAYEQYF.

V usage is TRBV20-1 and J usage is TRBJ2-1, with TRBD2 matching over 8 bases. Per the germline V gene, CDR1 is DFQATT and CDR2 is SNEGSKA (reference sequence). Losses at the gene ends were 3 bases for V and 7 bases for J; bases not matched to a gene: 14. This CDR3 contains 16 residues. The CDR3: CSASTSGGSGRNEQFF. CDR3 DNA sequence: TGCAGTGCTAGTACTAGCGGAGGGTCTGGGCGTAATGAGCAGTTCTTC.

The rearrangement joins TRBV3-1 (or the pseudogene TRBV3-2) to TRBJ1-1; no definite D call. With 1 base removed from V and 11 bases from J, the gap between germline ends came to 11 bases. Germline CDR1 LGHDT, CDR2 YNNKEL (reference sequence). CDR3 length: 12 amino acids. CDR3: CASSQASLEAFF. CDR3 bases: TGTGCCAGCAGCCAAGCGAGTTTAGAGGCTTTCTTT.

This sequence joins TRBV15 and TRBJ2-3; D not certain. The CDR3 covers 15 residues. V was shortened by 0 bases and J by 2 bases, with 9 bases between the two germline ends. CDR1 and CDR2 from the germline V gene are LNHNV and YYDKDF (reference sequence). The CDR3 region has the DNA TGTGCCACCAGCAGAGACCGCGTCTTCACAGATACGCAGTATTTT. The encoded protein is CATSRDRVFTDTQYF.

This clone has a single count. The CDR3 DNA sequence: TGTGCCAGCAGCCAGGACTACTTCAACCCCAGTGAGCAGTTCTTC. Its translation is CASSQDYFNPSEQFF. This sequence joins TRBV4-2 and TRBJ2-1, with a tentative D call TRBD2 (6 bases). V lost 3 bases and J lost 9, with 18 bases in between. The CDR3 is 15 amino acids. Germline lookup yields CDR1 LGHNA and CDR2 YNFKEQ.

This clone was picked up one time. The chain couples TRBV19 to TRBJ2-6; no definite D call. The CDR3 runs to 14 residues. V was cut by 9 bases and J by 0 bases, with 9 bases left in between. Germline V gives CDR1 LNHDA, CDR2 SQIVND (reference sequence). DNA of the CDR3: TGTGCCAGCTCGGAGAGCTCTGGGGCCAACGTCCTGACTTTC. This translates into CASSESSGANVLTF.

The chain couples TRBV30 to TRBJ2-1; the D gene is possibly TRBD1 (6 bases). Looked up from germline, CDR1 is GTSNPN and CDR2 is SVGIG (reference sequence). This CDR3 comprises 13 residues. V shed 1 base and J shed 9 bases, with 13 bases lying between them. The CDR3 DNA sequence: TGTGCCTGGAGTGGAAAACAGGGCTTTGAGCAGTTCTTC. It is translated as CAWSGKQGFEQFF.

The V gene is TRBV5-4, the J gene TRBJ1-2; possible D gene TRBD1, 6 bases. Trimming left V 4 bases short and J 2 bases short, with 18 bases between. The CDR3 has 16 amino acids. Germline V gene lookup returns CDR1 SGHNT and CDR2 YYREEE (reference sequence). In nucleotides, the CDR3 is TGTGCCAGCAGCCCAGGAGGGGGGGGCGCGAACTATGGCTACACCTTC. Translation gives CASSPGGGGANYGYTF.